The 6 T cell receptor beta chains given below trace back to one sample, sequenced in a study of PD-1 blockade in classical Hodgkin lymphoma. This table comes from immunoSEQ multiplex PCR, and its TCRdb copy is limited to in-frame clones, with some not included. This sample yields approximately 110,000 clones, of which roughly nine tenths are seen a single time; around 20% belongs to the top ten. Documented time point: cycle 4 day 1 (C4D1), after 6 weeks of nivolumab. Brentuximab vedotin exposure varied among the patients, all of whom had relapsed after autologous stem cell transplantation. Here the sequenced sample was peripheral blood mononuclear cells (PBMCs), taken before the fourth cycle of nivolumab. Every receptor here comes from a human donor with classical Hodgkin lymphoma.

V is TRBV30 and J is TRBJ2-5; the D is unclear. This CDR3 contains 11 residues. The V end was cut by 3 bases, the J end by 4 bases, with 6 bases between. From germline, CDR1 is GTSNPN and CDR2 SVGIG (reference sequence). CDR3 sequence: CAWSFRETQYF. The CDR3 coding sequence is TGTGCCTGGAGCTTTCGAGAGACCCAGTACTTC.

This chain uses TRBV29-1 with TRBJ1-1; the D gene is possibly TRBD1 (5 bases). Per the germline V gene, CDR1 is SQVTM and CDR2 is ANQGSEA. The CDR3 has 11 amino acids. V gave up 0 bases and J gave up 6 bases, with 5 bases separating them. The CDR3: CSVEEGAEAFF. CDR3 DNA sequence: TGCAGCGTTGAAGAGGGGGCTGAAGCTTTCTTT.

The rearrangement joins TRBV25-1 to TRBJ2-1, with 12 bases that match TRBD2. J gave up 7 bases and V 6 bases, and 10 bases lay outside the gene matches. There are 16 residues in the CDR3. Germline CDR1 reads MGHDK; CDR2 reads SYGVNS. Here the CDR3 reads CASRGGPSGRGNEQFF. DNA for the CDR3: TGTGCCAGCAGGGGAGGGCCTAGCGGGAGGGGGAATGAGCAGTTCTTC.

The CDR3 region is CASSPRPAGGRELFF. CDR3 nucleotide sequence: TGTGCCAGCAGCCCTCGGCCGGCGGGGGGCCGGGAGCTGTTTTTT. The chain uses TRBV6-5 and TRBJ2-2, with 8 bases aligning to TRBD2. V lost 6 bases to trimming and J lost 9 bases; unmatched junction nucleotides: 12. There are 15 residues in the CDR3. Germline-derived CDR1 and CDR2 are MNHEY and SVGAGI.

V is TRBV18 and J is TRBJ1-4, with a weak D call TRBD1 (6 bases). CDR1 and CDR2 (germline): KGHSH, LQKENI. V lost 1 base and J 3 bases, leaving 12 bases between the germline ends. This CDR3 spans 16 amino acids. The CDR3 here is CASSPLQGGANEKLFF. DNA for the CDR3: TGTGCCAGCTCACCACTACAGGGCGGAGCTAATGAAAAACTGTTTTTT. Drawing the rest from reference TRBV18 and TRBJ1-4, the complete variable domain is NAGVMQNPRHLVRRRGQEARLRCSPMKGHSHVYWYRQLPEEGLKFMVYLQKENIIDESGMPKERFSAEFPKEGPSILRIQQVVRGDSAAYFCASSPLQGGANEKLFFGSGTQLSVL.

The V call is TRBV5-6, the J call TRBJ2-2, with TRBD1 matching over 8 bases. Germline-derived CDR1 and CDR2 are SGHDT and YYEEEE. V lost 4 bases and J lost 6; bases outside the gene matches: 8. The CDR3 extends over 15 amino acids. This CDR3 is CASSRDRPLPGELFF. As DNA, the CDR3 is TGTGCCAGCAGCCGGGACAGGCCCCTTCCCGGGGAGCTGTTTTTT.